One and the same sample provided the 13 T cell receptor beta chains below, sequenced in a study of CD8+CD57+ T cells in acquired aplastic anemia. Genomic DNA was employed as the template in profiling TCR beta VDJ and CDR3. One entry per CDR3 protein, called by TCRdb with MiXCR from the reads. Of approximately 380,000 distinct CDR3 sequences listed, about 70% are singletons. The specimen was sorted CD4+, CD8+, or CD8+CD57+ T cells (not recorded which) from PBMCs. The receptors originated from a human donor in good health, serving as a control.

This clonotype was observed a handful of times. This chain connects TRBV5-6 to TRBJ2-1; TRBD2 is a possible D gene (5 bases). The CDR3 sequence is 18 residues long. V was shortened by 4 bases and J by 0 bases, with 20 bases between the two germline ends. Germline-derived CDR1 and CDR2 are SGHDT and YYEEEE. CDR3 DNA sequence: TGTGCCAGCAGCCGCCAATTCCCTAGCCCCAGCTCCTACAATGAGCAGTTCTTC. Translated, it gives CASSRQFPSPSSYNEQFF.

In DNA form, the CDR3 reads TGTGCCAGCAGCCGGAAAACAGGGGCGACTTACGAGCAGCTCCACTTT. Translating gives CASSRKTGATYEQLHF. The chain combines TRBV7-2 with TRBJ1-6; TRBD1 matches at 7 bases. This CDR3 has 16 amino acids. The germline CDR1 and CDR2 sequences are SGHTA and FQGNSA. J gave up 16 bases and V 5 bases, and 20 bases lay outside the gene matches. The full variable domain, with the rest looked up from reference TRBV7-2 and TRBJ1-6, is GAGVSQSPSNKVTEKGKDVELRCDPISGHTALYWYRQSLGQGLEFLIYFQGNSAPDKSGLPSDRFSAERTGGSVSTLTIQRTQQEDSAVYLCASSRKTGATYEQLHFGNGTRLTVT.

The chain carries TRBV5-1 and TRBJ2-5; D is possibly TRBD1 (5 bases). Germline-derived CDR1 and CDR2 are SGHRS and YFSETQ. The CDR3 spans 15 residues. Trimming pared 0 bases from V and 7 bases from J, leaving 16 bases between. CDR3 bases: TGCGCCAGCAGCTTGGGTCAGGGTTATAATGGGACCCAGTACTTC. Translating it yields CASSLGQGYNGTQYF. The full variable domain, completed using reference TRBV5-1 and TRBJ2-5, is KAGVTQTPRYLIKTRGQQVTLSCSPISGHRSVSWYQQTPGQGLQFLFEYFSETQRNKGNFPGRFSGRQFSNSRSEMNVSTLELGDSALYLCASSLGQGYNGTQYFGPGTRLLVL.

The chain employs TRBV7-8 and TRBJ1-2; no clear D. This CDR3 has 15 residues. V was pared by 8 bases and J by 14 bases, with 30 bases between. The V gene's germline CDR1 is SGHVS and CDR2 FQNEAQ. The CDR3 loop is CASSRGRRDYNEQTF. In DNA, the CDR3 is TGTGCCAGCTCCAGAGGGCGTCGAGACTACAATGAGCAGACCTTC.

This clonotype showed up many times. The chain is built from TRBV3-2 and TRBJ2-2; TRBD2, the table's D call, was not compared with the DNA. TRBV3-2 is assigned pseudogene status. The CDR3 runs to 16 residues. CDR3 residues: CASSQMGLANTGELFF. As DNA, the CDR3 is TGTGCCAGCAGCCAAATGGGACTAGCGAACACCGGGGAGCTGTTTTTT.

The V call is TRBV2, the J call TRBJ1-5; tentative D call: TRBD1 (6 bases). The CDR3 is 13 amino acids. V was pared by 4 bases and J by 7 bases, with 11 bases between. CDR1 and CDR2 (germline): SNHLY, FYNNEI. CDR3 sequence: CASSGNREQPQHF. As DNA, the CDR3 is TGTGCCAGCAGTGGGAACAGGGAGCAGCCCCAGCATTTT.

The rearrangement uses TRBV10-3 and TRBJ1-2; D is undetermined. V was shortened by 10 bases and J by 0 bases, with 18 bases between the two germline ends. The CDR3 is 15 residues long. Germline V gene data show CDR1 as ENHRY and CDR2 as SYGVKD. The chain's CDR3 is CASSQFIGANYGYTF. CDR3 DNA: TGTGCCAGCAGCCAATTTATAGGTGCTAACTATGGCTACACCTTC.

This clonotype was observed at least ten times. This chain connects TRBV20-1 to TRBJ2-7; D is perhaps TRBD2 (6 bases). CDR1 and CDR2 from the germline V gene are DFQATT and SNEGSKA (reference sequence). This CDR3 has 13 amino acids. V lost 5 bases and J 2 bases, leaving 13 bases between the germline ends. DNA for the CDR3: TGCAGTGCTCTCCGGGACTCGGCCTACGAGCAGTACTTC. It yields the protein CSALRDSAYEQYF.

The V gene is TRBV12-3 or TRBV12-4, the J gene TRBJ1-2; TRBD1 matches 9 bases. V trimming: 4 bases; J trimming: 5 bases; junction bases outside the gene matches: 8. The CDR3 sequence is 15 residues long. The CDR3 DNA is TGTGCCAGCAGTTCAGGGACAGGGATGTCTTATGGCTACACCTTC. This codes for CASSSGTGMSYGYTF.

This clonotype showed up many times. J is TRBJ2-1 and V is TRBV15; D is possibly TRBD1 (6 bases). V dropped 4 bases and J dropped 4 bases, with 8 bases sitting between them. CDR3 size: 13 residues. The V gene's germline CDR1 is LNHNV and CDR2 YYDKDF (reference sequence). The CDR3, as DNA: TGTGCCACCAGCACAGGGGATTACAATGAGCAGTTCTTC. Residues: CATSTGDYNEQFF.

The chain links TRBV20-1 to TRBJ1-5; D uncertain. Trimming shortened V by 7 bases and J by 5 bases, and 12 bases separated the two germline ends. CDR1 is DFQATT, CDR2 SNEGSKA, per germline (reference sequence). The CDR3 extends over 12 amino acids. The CDR3 loop reads CSGLSGDQPQHF. The CDR3 DNA sequence: TGCAGTGGGTTAAGCGGCGATCAGCCCCAGCATTTT.

The chain carries TRBV7-2 and TRBJ1-5, with D uncertain. This CDR3 spans 14 amino acids. V was trimmed by 3 bases and J by 3 bases, leaving 9 bases between them. In germline, CDR1 is SGHTA, CDR2 FQGNSA. CDR3 nucleotides: TGTGCCAGCAGCTTGGGCGGATTCAATCAGCCCCAGCATTTT. It is translated as CASSLGGFNQPQHF.

V usage is TRBV20-1 and J usage is TRBJ2-7; TRBD2 matches 10 bases. The J segment lost 3 bases and the V segment lost 5 bases, leaving 13 bases of the junction unmatched. The CDR3 is 16 amino acids. The germline gives CDR1 DFQATT, CDR2 SNEGSKA (reference sequence). The CDR3 sequence is CSAREPISSGSYEQYF. Here the CDR3 DNA reads TGCAGTGCTCGGGAACCGATATCTAGCGGGAGCTACGAGCAGTACTTC.